This T cell receptor beta chain was retrieved from a study of CD8+ T cells in alopecia areata (dated by TCRdb to the late 2010s). With regard to the full study: Treated patients were enrolled in an open-label pilot trial of oral tofacitinib, 5 to 10 mg twice daily, for moderate-to-severe alopecia areata. Patients stayed on tofacitinib for 6 to 18 months and then had 6 months of follow-up off drug so that delayed response and recurrence could be assessed. In treated patients, disease severity was measured using the SALT score, which gives the percentage of scalp surface area affected. The study used high-throughput TCRbeta sequencing to examine T cell clonal expansion in alopecia areata, in both the C3H/HeJ mouse model and human patients. Human TCRbeta sequencing covered scalp tissue and sorted CD4+ and CD8+ peripheral blood T cells from patchy and totalis/universalis alopecia areata patients and healthy controls. Biopsies were taken from tofacitinib-treated patients at baseline and at 4 and 24 weeks of treatment, and a later scalp biopsy was taken in several of the tofacitinib-treated patients. Scalp clonality was compared among normal scalp (n=4), patchy alopecia areata scalp (n=8), and alopecia totalis/universalis scalp (n=8). RNA was obtained with the PAXgene miRNA kit for fixed scalp, the miRNeasy kit for PBMCs, and the RNeasy kit for mouse skin. TCRbeta CDR3 regions were amplified by immunoSEQ multiplex PCR using 35 Vbeta forward and 13 Jbeta reverse primers.

The treatment or condition label of this sample denotes: oral pan-JAK inhibitor, 5-10 mg twice daily. Peripheral blood and lesional scalp punch biopsies were obtained from patients with alopecia areata. After PBMCs were isolated by density centrifugation and stained for CD3, CD4 and CD8, a FACSAria was used to sort CD4+ and CD8+ T cells. General study outcomes and caveats: Because the treated cohort was small and had just a single nonresponder, larger studies are needed to establish links between baseline CD8+ expansion and response. Resident alphabeta T cells in normal human skin are also sequenced, complicating scalp TCR repertoire analysis, unlike mouse skin dominated by gammadelta T cells. Many expanded lesional clones persisted in scalp and blood during tofacitinib treatment, which may partly explain relapse after stopping treatment. Higher clonality and more expanded CD8+ clones were observed in lesional scalp than in normal scalp, particularly in alopecia totalis/universalis, a finding suggestive of antigenic drive. With tofacitinib, both scalp clonality and the number of expanded CD8+ clones among the top 100 scalp clones went down significantly. Compared with mice, TCR sequences shared between patients were less clear, possibly partly because of HLA diversity across the patient population.

According to the germline V gene (reference sequence), CDR1 reads GTSNPN and CDR2 reads SVGIG. The CDR3 covers 16 residues, taking in both the cysteine and the phenylalanine. The kept DNA is CDR3 alone, 48 bases in frame from the first base. Here V drops 2 bases and J drops 4 bases, and the junction holds 13 bases not matched to any gene. With respect to this clone: The antigen this receptor binds is unknown. Base qualities are not at hand, and no much larger clone is one base apart.

Library prep was done by the immunoSEQ multiplex PCR assay. RNA was extracted from all samples and reverse transcribed into cDNA as template for TCR sequencing. First-strand cDNA was synthesized with SuperScript III using a 2:1 mix of oligo-dT and random hexamers. Amplification bias was assessed with a synthetic immune receptor repertoire, and residual bias was removed computationally. Per the source publication's procedure: After raw reads were preprocessed to remove errors, the CDR3 was defined following IMGT conventions as running from the conserved cysteine to phenylalanine. Clonality was calculated as 1 minus Shannon entropy normalized by log2 of the number of productive unique TCRs. CD4 or CD8 identity of scalp clones was inferred by cross-referencing scalp TCRbeta sequences with sorted blood CD4 and CD8 repertoires. This is the immuneACCESS table as TCRdb keeps it, with only in-frame sequences that have V and J called. A part of the clones is gone; compared with another copy, unresolved V genes explain less than half, and the rest is unexplained. The DNA gave D and trimming, while V, J and clone size come from that table. For this sample the table gives some 100,000 clones, of which about three fifths were detected only once. Together, the top ten hold less than 20% of the sample.

Material: CD8+ T cells sorted from blood, obtained at approximately week 60, from a patient treated with tofacitinib. The receptor chain draws on TRBV30 and TRBJ2-5; the junction holds 7 bases that match TRBD2. The receptor comes from a human donor with alopecia areata. The CDR3 protein is CAWSTTAGVSAETQYF. The nucleotide sequence reads TGTGCCTGGAGTACGACGGCGGGGGTTTCGGCAGAGACCCAGTACTTC.